This T cell receptor (beta chain) was sequenced during a study of shared clonotypes between healthy human individuals. The wider study: Two women and a few men aged 18 to 49 served as donors.

The sample holds one count of this clone. Its antigen is currently unknown. The V end lost 4 bases, the J end lost 8 bases, and 19 bases lay between the germline ends. CDR1 and CDR2 (germline): SGHRS, YFSETQ. CDR3 length equals 15 residues. All donors were healthy HIV-negative adults lacking recent acute infections or vaccinations. It was around 190 ng DNA, about 30,000 T cell genomes, that sorted-subset replicate PCRs used. The table came from immunoSEQ multiplex PCR; TCRdb's copy has only in-frame clones and leaves some out. The table includes some 2 million clones, roughly 95% detected once. Study-level findings and limits: An anticipated effect of sequencing depth on clonotype sharing among donors was recognized.

Source material: naive CD4+ T cells sorted from blood. The subset was: CD45RA+ positively selected. V gene TRBV5-1 combines with J gene TRBJ2-1; tentatively, D is TRBD2 (5 bases). The origin of this receptor is a man aged 18 to 30 in good health. The CDR3 loop reads CASSLVGRTWDEQFF. As DNA, the CDR3 is TGCGCCAGCAGCCTGGTAGGGAGAACGTGGGATGAGCAGTTCTTC.